The 29 T cell receptor beta chains in this list originate from one sample, sequenced in a study of blood T cell repertoires in COVID-19. Some clones are missing from TCRdb's copy, which holds only in-frame ones; the method was immunoSEQ multiplex PCR. The sample shows about 110,000 clones, approximately 78% of them seen only once. The sequenced sample was peripheral blood. Receptors originate from a man between 65 and 79 years old with acute or convalescent COVID-19.

The V call is TRBV28, the J call TRBJ2-1; a weak D match, TRBD2 (6 bases). The CDR3 is made up of 12 amino acids. The germline V gene encodes CDR1 MDHEN and CDR2 SYDVKM. V lost 8 bases to trimming and J lost 5 bases, with 10 bases between them. In DNA form, the CDR3 reads TGTGCCAGCTGGGCTAGCGACAATGAGCAGTTCTTC. Encoded protein: CASWASDNEQFF.

The rearrangement links TRBV7-3 to TRBJ2-3; a weak D match, TRBD1 (6 bases). The CDR3 contains 15 residues. Germline CDR1 SGHTA, CDR2 FQGTGA. Trimming took off 1 base at V and 2 bases at J, with 10 bases between the two ends. The CDR3 protein is CASSLRGQLTDTQYF. Written as DNA, the CDR3 is TGTGCCAGCAGCTTAAGGGGACAACTCACAGATACGCAGTATTTT.

The rearrangement uses TRBV6-4 and TRBJ2-6; D ambiguous. The germline V gene has CDR1 MRHNA and CDR2 SNTAGT. The CDR3 loop spans 21 amino acids. V was trimmed by 0 bases and J by 1 base, leaving 22 bases between them. CDR3 sequence: CASSDSQASDKLLSGANVLTF. The DNA for the CDR3 is TGTGCCAGCAGTGACTCCCAGGCCTCCGATAAGTTACTTTCTGGGGCCAACGTCCTGACTTTC.

V and J are TRBV20-1 and TRBJ2-4; D is undetermined. Germline V gene data show CDR1 as DFQATT and CDR2 as SNEGSKA (reference sequence). The CDR3 runs 8 residues. Trimming left V 6 bases short and J 15 bases short, with 9 bases between. CDR3 sequence (DNA): TGCAGTGCCCCCCCCGGGTACTTC. Protein sequence: CSAPPGYF.

The J gene is TRBJ1-6, the V gene TRBV5-5, with TRBD1 matching 8 bases. This CDR3 spans 13 amino acids. V lost 4 bases, J lost 10 bases, and 4 bases stayed unmatched. Per the germline V gene, CDR1 is SGHKS and CDR2 is YYEKEE (reference sequence). CDR3 amino acids: CASSATGGSPLHF. DNA for the CDR3: TGTGCCAGCAGCGCTACAGGGGGGTCACCCCTCCACTTT.

The rearrangement uses TRBV28 and TRBJ1-3; D is ambiguous. V lost 6 bases, J lost 0 bases, and 12 bases lay in between. CDR3 length: 15 residues. CDR1 is MDHEN and CDR2 is SYDVKM in the germline V gene. The CDR3 coding sequence is TGTGCCAGCAGCCTCCGGAGGAGCTCTGGAAACACCATATATTTT. It codes for CASSLRRSSGNTIYF.

The chain has TRBV11-1 and TRBJ2-7, with 7 bases lining up with TRBD2. Germline V lookup: CDR1 SGHAT, CDR2 FQDESV (reference sequence). This CDR3 is built from 16 residues. V shed 4 bases, J shed 0 bases, and the junction held 9 bases outside the gene matches. The CDR3 loop reads CASSSTVIAGSYEQYF. CDR3 nucleotide sequence: TGTGCCAGCAGCTCAACAGTAATAGCGGGCTCCTACGAGCAGTACTTC.

The CDR3 sequence: CASSPPSGSSYEQYF. The CDR3 nucleotides read TGTGCCAGCAGCCCCCCTAGCGGAAGCTCCTACGAGCAGTACTTC. The chain links TRBV5-4 to TRBJ2-7, with 7 nucleotides matching TRBD2. This CDR3 comprises 15 residues. CDR1 is SGHNT and CDR2 is YYREEE in the germline V gene (reference sequence). V was clipped by 4 bases and J by 0 bases; unmatched bases: 7.

V and J are TRBV3-1 (or the pseudogene TRBV3-2) and TRBJ2-7, with TRBD2 matching over 10 bases. The germline V gene encodes CDR1 LGHDT and CDR2 YNNKEL (reference sequence). CDR3 length: 14 amino acids. After removal of 5 bases from V and 2 bases from J, the junction contained 3 bases not matched to a gene. The CDR3 DNA is TGTGCCAGCAGCAGAACTAGCGGGGCCTACGAGCAGTACTTC. It specifies CASSRTSGAYEQYF.

The chain carries TRBV27 and TRBJ2-7; weak D call: TRBD2 (6 bases). The CDR3 totals 18 residues. V was cut by 0 bases and J by 7 bases, with 25 bases left in between. CDR1 is MNHEY and CDR2 is SMNVEV in the germline V gene (reference sequence). The CDR3 DNA reads TGTGCCAGCAGTTTATCGATCGATCGGGGGAGTGAACCTTGGGAGCAGTACTTC. Translating gives CASSLSIDRGSEPWEQYF.

This sequence joins TRBV4-1 and TRBJ2-4; 7 nucleotides line up with TRBD1. The J segment lost 3 bases and the V segment lost 3 bases, leaving 11 bases of the junction unmatched. CDR1 MGHRA and CDR2 YSYEKL come from the germline V gene. The length of the CDR3 is 17 residues. The CDR3 spells CASSQADRVRGKNIQYF. The CDR3 DNA follows: TGCGCCAGCAGCCAGGCCGACAGGGTCCGGGGCAAAAACATTCAGTACTTC.

V is TRBV5-1 and J is TRBJ2-2, with 7 bases fitting TRBD1. Germline CDR1 reads SGHRS; CDR2 reads YFSETQ. V lost 4 bases to trimming and J lost 4 bases; unmatched junction nucleotides: 4. The CDR3 contains 14 residues. The CDR3 region has the DNA TGCGCCAGCAGCCTTAACAGGGGCACCGGGGAGCTGTTTTTT. Amino acid sequence: CASSLNRGTGELFF.

The CDR3 DNA reads TGTGCCACCCGGTCAAGCGGGGGGCCAAACCAAGAGACCCAGTACTTC. This translates into CATRSSGGPNQETQYF. The V and J genes are TRBV10-3 and TRBJ2-5; TRBD2 matches at 9 bases. The CDR3 extends over 16 amino acids. Germline V lookup: CDR1 ENHRY, CDR2 SYGVKD. V was clipped by 10 bases and J by 0 bases; unmatched bases: 12.

There are a few counts of this clone. The CDR3 loop reads CASRQDWGGYTF. CDR3 DNA sequence: TGTGCCAGCAGACAGGATTGGGGTGGCTACACCTTC. This rearrangement joins TRBV6-5 to TRBJ1-2; TRBD1 might be the D (5 bases). Trimming took off 6 bases at V and 7 bases at J, with 12 bases between the two ends. From germline, CDR1 is MNHEY and CDR2 SVGAGI. The CDR3 has 12 residues.

The V call is TRBV28, the J call TRBJ1-2; TRBD1 might be the D (6 bases). This CDR3 region has 12 residues. The germline CDR1 and CDR2 sequences are MDHEN and SYDVKM. V lost 10 bases and J 6 bases, leaving 15 bases between the germline ends. This CDR3 is CATVTGSDGYTF. As DNA, the CDR3 is TGTGCCACTGTCACAGGGTCTGATGGCTACACCTTC.

The V gene is TRBV7-9, the J gene TRBJ2-7, with 9 bases identical to TRBD1. Germline V CDR1 and CDR2: SEHNR, FQNEAQ (reference sequence). Trimming at V came to 0 bases and at J to 4 bases, leaving 10 bases not matched to a gene. The CDR3 runs to 17 residues. This chain's CDR3 is CASSLAPGTGRPYEQYF. The CDR3 DNA follows: TGTGCCAGCAGCTTAGCGCCAGGGACAGGGAGACCTTACGAGCAGTACTTC.

This rearrangement joins TRBV20-1 to TRBJ1-2; possible D gene TRBD1, 5 bases. This CDR3 comprises 14 residues. Germline CDR1 and CDR2: DFQATT and SNEGSKA (reference sequence). Trimming took off 3 bases at V and 7 bases at J, with 18 bases between the two ends. The CDR3 loop reads CSASLAQGRSGYTF. Written as DNA, the CDR3 is TGCAGTGCTAGTTTGGCTCAGGGTAGGAGTGGCTACACCTTC.

This rearrangement joins TRBV2 to TRBJ1-2; D remains ambiguous. The CDR3 loop spans 13 amino acids. Germline V lookup: CDR1 SNHLY, CDR2 FYNNEI. The V end lost 7 bases, the J end lost 5 bases, and 14 bases lay between the germline ends. The CDR3: CASTKSTDYGYTF. The CDR3 nucleotides are TGTGCCAGCACGAAGAGTACAGATTATGGCTACACCTTC.

V and J are TRBV5-4 and TRBJ2-2; maybe TRBD2 (5 bases). The V end lost 6 bases, the J end lost 0 bases, and 15 bases lay between the germline ends. The CDR3 totals 16 residues. In germline, CDR1 is SGHNT, CDR2 YYREEE (reference sequence). CDR3 amino acids: CASTLSGTPNTGELFF. CDR3 coding DNA: TGTGCCAGCACCCTGAGCGGTACACCGAACACCGGGGAGCTGTTTTTT. The variable domain in full, completed from reference TRBV5-4 and TRBJ2-2, reads ETGVTQSPTHLIKTRGQQVTLRCSSQSGHNTVSWYQQALGQGPQFIFQYYREEENGRGNFPPRFSGLQFPNYSSELNVNALELDDSALYLCASTLSGTPNTGELFFGEGSRLTVL.

V and J are TRBV20-1 and TRBJ1-4, with D uncertain. V was clipped by 3 bases and J by 2 bases, with 7 bases between them. The CDR3 is 13 amino acids. Looked up from germline, CDR1 is DFQATT and CDR2 is SNEGSKA (reference sequence). CDR3 nucleotides: TGCAGTGCTAGTGCCCCTACTAATGAAAAACTGTTTTTT. It codes for CSASAPTNEKLFF.

This chain links TRBV27 with TRBJ2-1, with 10 bases that match TRBD2. V lost 7 bases to trimming and J lost 0 bases; unmatched junction nucleotides: 3. The CDR3 is 15 amino acids. Germline CDR1 reads MNHEY; CDR2 reads SMNVEV (reference sequence). CDR3 sequence reads: CASIRTSGSYNEQFF. The CDR3 nucleotides read TGTGCCAGCATCAGGACTAGCGGCTCCTACAATGAGCAGTTCTTC.

The gene calls are TRBV9 and TRBJ2-1; 7 positions match TRBD2. Germline CDR1 SGDLS, CDR2 YYNGEE. The CDR3 is 14 residues long. With V trimmed by 0 bases and J by 7 bases, 4 bases remained unmatched. The CDR3 DNA reads as TGTGCCAGCAGCGTAGGGCTAGCGGAAAATGAGCAGTTCTTC. It translates to CASSVGLAENEQFF.

This clone was counted a few times. The chain uses TRBV6-1 and TRBJ1-6; tentative D call: TRBD1 (6 bases). From germline, CDR1 is MNHNS and CDR2 SASEGT. This CDR3 is 14 amino acids long. The V gene lost 3 bases and the J gene lost 11 bases, with 14 bases spanning the gap. The CDR3 spells CASSDSDRRPPLHF. The CDR3 coding sequence is TGTGCCAGCAGTGATAGTGACAGGCGACCACCCCTCCACTTT.

The V gene is TRBV2, the J gene TRBJ1-1; tentative D call: TRBD1 (5 bases). The CDR3 length is 16 residues. V lost 7 bases, J lost 2 bases, and 20 bases lay in between. Germline CDR1 is SNHLY and CDR2 is FYNNEI. CDR3 amino acids: CASTPRGGETNTEAFF. The CDR3 DNA reads as TGTGCCAGCACCCCCCGAGGAGGGGAGACCAACACTGAAGCTTTCTTT.

This chain uses TRBV19 with TRBJ1-5; possible D gene TRBD1, 6 bases. Germline CDR1 LNHDA, CDR2 SQIVND (reference sequence). The CDR3 has 14 residues. Trimming cost V 6 bases and J 6 bases, with 15 bases left between them. Here the CDR3 DNA reads TGTGCCAGTAGGGTCGTACAGGGCGGTCAGCCCCAGCATTTT. Translating gives CASRVVQGGQPQHF. Full variable domain (remainder filled in from reference TRBV19 and TRBJ1-5): DGGITQSPKYLFRKEGQNVTLSCEQNLNHDAMYWYRQDPGQGLRLIYYSQIVNDFQKGDIAEGYSVSREKKESFPLTVTSAQKNPTAFYLCASRVVQGGQPQHFGDGTRLSIL.

As regards this clone: This CDR3 is also generated by other DNA sequences in the sample. The genes are TRBV30 and TRBJ2-2, with TRBD2 identical over 9 bases. CDR1 is GTSNPN, CDR2 SVGIG, per germline (reference sequence). The trim removed 3 bases at V and 4 bases at J, leaving 0 bases unmatched. The CDR3 runs 13 residues. CDR3 loop: CAWRLAGTGELFF. The DNA of the CDR3 is TGTGCCTGGAGACTAGCGGGCACCGGGGAGCTGTTTTTT.

The chain couples TRBV2 to TRBJ2-5; 7 positions match TRBD2. V lost 5 bases to trimming and J lost 0 bases; unmatched junction nucleotides: 12. There are 17 residues in the CDR3. Germline lookup yields CDR1 SNHLY and CDR2 FYNNEI. The CDR3 is CASSPPRLAEYQETQYF. CDR3 bases: TGTGCCAGCAGTCCGCCCCGGCTAGCGGAGTACCAAGAGACCCAGTACTTC.

This clone was detected only once. The V and J genes are TRBV9 and TRBJ2-1; D remains ambiguous. The CDR3 sequence is 15 residues long. CDR1 is SGDLS and CDR2 is YYNGEE in the germline V gene. With 0 bases removed from V and 5 bases from J, the gap between germline ends came to 12 bases. The CDR3 protein is CASSVDFPFHNEQFF. The CDR3 DNA reads as TGTGCCAGCAGCGTAGATTTTCCCTTCCACAATGAGCAGTTCTTC.

The gene calls are TRBV20-1 and TRBJ2-5; tentative D call: TRBD1 (6 bases). This CDR3 is 13 amino acids long. V lost 3 bases and J lost 5, with 13 bases in between. Germline-derived CDR1 and CDR2 are DFQATT and SNEGSKA (reference sequence). The CDR3 reads CSASSDRSETQYF. The DNA for the CDR3 is TGCAGTGCTAGTTCGGACAGAAGTGAGACCCAGTACTTC.